This T cell receptor (beta chain) is drawn from a study of T cells in Graves' hyperthyroidism and ophthalmopathy. Study observations and caveats: Blood samples included most of the expanded thyroid clonotypes exceeding 0.001.

From RNA transcripts, TCR beta CDR3 regions were amplified. Using the HTBI primer set, a first-round RT-PCR was run on the TCR CDR3. In TCRdb, the multiplex PCR reads were re-called with MiXCR into one record per CDR3 protein. The sample yields almost 350,000 distinct CDR3 sequences, roughly 20% seen once. Comment on this clonotype: Its antigen is not identified.

This CDR3 has 11 residues. Germline assignment: CDR1 GTSNPN and CDR2 SVGIG (reference sequence). The V end lost 5 bases, the J end lost 6 bases, and 8 bases lay between the germline ends. This TCR was recovered from a woman in her 40s with Graves' ophthalmopathy. This chain joins TRBV30 and TRBJ1-5; D gene ambiguous. Input material: blood. CDR3 amino acids: CAWDPCQPQHF. CDR3 DNA sequence: TGTGCCTGGGATCCATGTCAGCCCCAGCATTTT. The variable domain in full, with the rest retrieved from reference TRBV30 and TRBJ1-5, is SQTIHQWPATLVQPVGSPLSLECTVEGTSNPNLYWYRQAAGRGLQLLFYSVGIGQISSEVPQNLSASRPQDRQFILSSKKLLLSDSGFYLCAWDPCQPQHFGDGTRLSIL.